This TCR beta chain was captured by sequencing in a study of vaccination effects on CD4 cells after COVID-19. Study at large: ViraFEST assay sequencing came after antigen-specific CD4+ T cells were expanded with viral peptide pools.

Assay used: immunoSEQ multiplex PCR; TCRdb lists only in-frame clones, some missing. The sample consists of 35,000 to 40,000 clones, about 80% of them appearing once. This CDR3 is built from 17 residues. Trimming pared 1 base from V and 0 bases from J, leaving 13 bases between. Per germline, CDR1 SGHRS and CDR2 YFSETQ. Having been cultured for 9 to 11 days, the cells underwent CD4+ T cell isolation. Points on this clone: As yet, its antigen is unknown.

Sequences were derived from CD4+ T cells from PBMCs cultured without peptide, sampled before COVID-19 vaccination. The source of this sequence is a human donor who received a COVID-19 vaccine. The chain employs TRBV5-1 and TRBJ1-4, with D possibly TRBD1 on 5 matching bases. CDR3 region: CASSLRGSPATNEKLFF. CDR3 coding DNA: TGCGCCAGCAGCTTGAGGGGCTCACCCGCAACTAATGAAAAACTGTTTTTT.